This T cell receptor (beta chain) was observed in a study of blood T cell repertoires in COVID-19 (dated by TCRdb to 2020 to 2021). The study in broad terms: Samples from collaborators originated in the United States, Italy and Spain and spanned both the acute and convalescent phases of COVID-19. The material from the prospective study consisted of cDNA or gDNA derived from T cells, B-cell-depleted T cells, or PBMCs. The sample metadata nearly always contained a de-identified subject ID, COVID-19 status, age in years and sex. Where available, HLA class I and class II types were obtained from metadata supplied by the sample provider rather than from assay-based typing. A freely available public database, intended as a resource for researchers studying the immune response to SARS-CoV-2, is where the repertoires were released. Deeply sampled blood TCRbeta repertoires from subjects exposed to, actively infected with, or recovered from COVID-19 were included in the dataset. The samples were drawn from two sources: the first 160 participants of the ongoing ImmuneRACE study, and 1,000 to 1,500 subjects contributed by 6 global collaborators.

Details on this clone: Its antigen specificity is not known. Base qualities are missing; no much larger clone stands one base away.

TCRbeta CDR3 regions were amplified from genomic DNA using the immunoSEQ Assay, a bias-controlled multiplex PCR. Under the source paper's analysis protocol: Nucleated cell counts per sample were estimated from amplification of reference gene primers within the assay. Sequence reads were collapsed and filtered to measure the absolute abundance of every unique TCRbeta CDR3 rearrangement. For each sample, productive Simpson clonality was calculated by taking the square root of Simpson's diversity index across productive rearrangements. TCRdb took over this immuneACCESS table, retaining in-frame rearrangements with V and J assigned. Such tables are incomplete; in checked studies, under half of the missing clones stem from an unresolved V gene, and the remainder is unexplained. The V and J calls and clone size are taken from that table; D and trimming were inferred from the DNA. The sample table lists about 69,000 clones, 60% to 85% of them with a count of one. In total, the top ten clones hold approximately 15% of the sample.

Collaborating institutions collected whole blood in K2EDTA tubes following their own protocols. For TCRbeta analysis, collaborators shipped samples in one of three forms: frozen whole blood, isolated PBMCs, or DNA extracted from either of those sample types. General findings and caveats noted by the study authors: Clinical and demographic metadata were provided uncurated, with the amount varying by source and participant.

Germline trimming: 8 bases from V, 4 bases from J; junction bases outside gene matches: 13. The CDR3, cysteine through phenylalanine, is 15 amino acids long. The CDR3 DNA has 45 bases and is translated from base 1. Based on the germline V gene (reference sequence), the CDR1 and CDR2 sequences are LGHDT and YNNKEL. This clonotype originated in a man aged 60 to 69 with acute or convalescent COVID-19. The V and J segments used are TRBV3-1 (or the pseudogene TRBV3-2) and TRBJ1-1; 7 nucleotides in the junction match TRBD1. The sequencing input was peripheral blood. The CDR3 here reads CASLLIGGGGTEAFF. The DNA is as follows: TGTGCCAGCCTCCTAATAGGGGGCGGAGGCACTGAAGCTTTCTTT.